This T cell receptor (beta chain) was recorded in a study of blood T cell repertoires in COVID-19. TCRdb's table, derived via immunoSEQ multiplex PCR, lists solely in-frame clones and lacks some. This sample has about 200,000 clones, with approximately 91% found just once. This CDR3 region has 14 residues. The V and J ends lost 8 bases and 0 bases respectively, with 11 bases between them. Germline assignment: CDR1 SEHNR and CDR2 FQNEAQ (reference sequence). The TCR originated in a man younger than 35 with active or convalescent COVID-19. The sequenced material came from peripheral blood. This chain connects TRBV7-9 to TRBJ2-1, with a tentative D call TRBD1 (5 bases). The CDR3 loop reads CASGAGRSYNEQFF. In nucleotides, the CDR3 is TGTGCCAGCGGGGCAGGACGCTCCTACAATGAGCAGTTCTTC.